A single sample is the source of the 2 T cell receptor beta chains below, sequenced in a study of CD8 T cells in ankylosing spondylitis (dated by TCRdb to about 2017). Libraries were constructed by 5' RACE. The sequencer listed for this sample is Illumina HiSeq 2500. TCRdb handled the public reads itself, with Q25 trimming in fastp and clone calling in MiXCR, and kept productive beta chains. Each CDR3 protein appears once, grouped with its most common genes and DNA. This sample is represented by tens of thousands of distinct CDR3 sequences; about 6.2% of them were singletons. Just under 5% of the sample belongs to the ten largest clones. Sequenced sample: synovial fluid, either unsorted or a sorted T cell fraction (not recorded which). Every receptor here comes from a male donor with ankylosing spondylitis.

This clonotype came up many times. The chain combines TRBV28 with TRBJ1-1; possible D gene TRBD1, 6 bases. The germline V gene encodes CDR1 MDHEN and CDR2 SYDVKM. This CDR3 is built from 15 residues. With 6 bases removed from V and 1 base from J, the gap between germline ends came to 15 bases. In nucleotides, the CDR3 is TGTGCCAGCAGGTTTTACGGGGGGCGGAACACTGAAGCTTTCTTT. Residues: CASRFYGGRNTEAFF.

This clonotype was found many times. The chain is built from TRBV5-4 and TRBJ2-2, with D perhaps TRBD1 (5 bases). CDR1 and CDR2 from the germline V gene are SGHNT and YYREEE (reference sequence). The CDR3 has 15 amino acids. V was cut by 0 bases and J by 1 base, with 7 bases left in between. In DNA form, the CDR3 reads TGTGCCAGCAGCTTGGCTACAGGGAACACCGGGGAGCTGTTTTTT. It specifies CASSLATGNTGELFF.